The 10 T cell receptor beta chains presented below share a single source sample, sequenced in a study of T cell repertoires in cytomegalovirus infection. One entry per CDR3 protein, called by TCRdb with MiXCR from the reads. The sample carries approximately 730,000 distinct CDR3 sequences, around 29% recorded once. Their antigens remain unidentified. The sequenced sample was cultured CD8+ T cells from PBMCs, obtained from culture after CMV antigen stimulation. Receptor source: a human donor in good health (CMV status not recorded). Some clones in this sample may be carry-over from other donors' samples.

In the case of this clonotype: A much larger clone is a single base away; this may be a read error. The chain recombines TRBV5-4 with TRBJ2-1; 16 nucleotides line up with TRBD2. V trimming: 3 bases; J trimming: 4 bases; junction bases outside the gene matches: 4. Looked up from germline, CDR1 is SGHNT and CDR2 is YYREEE (reference sequence). There are 17 residues in the CDR3. The CDR3, as DNA: TGTGCCAGCAGCTGGGGACTAGCGGGGGGGCGATACAATGAGCAGTTCTTC. Amino acids: CASSWGLAGGRYNEQFF.

The table lists this clonotype with a few counts. The chain combines TRBV7-8 with TRBJ2-7; D unclear. Germline CDR1 is SGHVS and CDR2 is FQNEAQ. The CDR3 spans 15 residues. V lost 0 bases and J lost 0, with 9 bases in between. Here the CDR3 reads CASSLAIPVSYEQYF. The CDR3 DNA reads TGTGCCAGCAGCTTAGCAATTCCGGTCTCCTACGAGCAGTACTTC.

Here the CDR3 reads CSARKDTQYF. The CDR3 DNA sequence: TGCAGTGCTAGAAAAGATACGCAGTATTTT. The chain links TRBV20-1 to TRBJ2-3; D remains unclear. The germline CDR1 and CDR2 sequences are DFQATT and SNEGSKA (reference sequence). The V end lost 2 bases, the J end lost 5 bases, and 2 bases lay between the germline ends. This CDR3 is 10 amino acids long.

This clonotype was counted a single time. The genes are TRBV20-1 and TRBJ2-1; possibly TRBD2 for D (5 bases). The length of the CDR3 is 12 residues. The germline V gene encodes CDR1 DFQATT and CDR2 SNEGSKA (reference sequence). The V and J ends lost 3 bases and 10 bases respectively, with 13 bases between them. The CDR3 reads CSARYAGGEQFF. CDR3 DNA sequence: TGCAGTGCTAGGTACGCGGGCGGAGAGCAGTTCTTC.

This clonotype came up once. The chain employs TRBV19 and TRBJ1-5; D possibly corresponds to TRBD1 (6 bases). The CDR3 is made up of 17 amino acids. Trimming removed 4 bases from V and 0 bases from J, with 16 bases in between. Germline assignment: CDR1 LNHDA and CDR2 SQIVND (reference sequence). CDR3 region: CASSTPGHSYSNQPQHF. CDR3 coding DNA: TGTGCCAGTAGTACCCCGGGACACTCCTATAGCAATCAGCCCCAGCATTTT.

This clonotype was counted a few times. The chain employs TRBV27 and TRBJ1-1, with D possibly being TRBD1 (5 bases). The germline V gene encodes CDR1 MNHEY and CDR2 SMNVEV (reference sequence). This CDR3 has 14 residues. The germline V and J ends were trimmed by 2 bases and 4 bases, with 11 bases remaining between them. The CDR3 region has the DNA TGTGCCAGCAGTTTAAGCAGGGTAGGCACTGAAGCTTTCTTT. It translates to CASSLSRVGTEAFF.

The sample holds a few counts of this clonotype. The V and J genes are TRBV12-3 or TRBV12-4 and TRBJ1-2; TRBD1 might be the D (5 bases). Trimming cost V 5 bases and J 8 bases, with 15 bases left between them. This CDR3 spans 13 amino acids. The CDR3 here is CASSHGTAAGYTF. As DNA, the CDR3 is TGTGCCAGCAGTCACGGGACCGCGGCGGGCTACACCTTC.

The rearrangement links TRBV7-9 to TRBJ1-5; the D is unclear. Trimming took 1 base from V and 6 from J, leaving 7 bases between them. The CDR3 sequence is 13 residues long. Germline loops: CDR1 SEHNR, CDR2 FQNEAQ (reference sequence). The CDR3 reads CASSLGIGQPQHF. The CDR3 bases are TGTGCCAGCAGCTTAGGAATTGGTCAGCCCCAGCATTTT.

The sample holds many counts of this clonotype. This chain uses TRBV7-8 with TRBJ2-3; unclear D gene. Germline CDR1 and CDR2: SGHVS and FQNEAQ. CDR3 length: 15 amino acids. V dropped 6 bases and J dropped 3 bases, with 16 bases sitting between them. CDR3 in DNA: TGTGCCAGCAGGACGACTCTAGGTGGGACAGATACGCAGTATTTT. It is translated as CASRTTLGGTDTQYF.

This chain links TRBV5-1 with TRBJ1-1; D might be TRBD1 (6 bases). This CDR3 region has 13 residues. Deletions cut 4 bases from V and 6 bases from J, with 13 bases between. Germline lookup yields CDR1 SGHRS and CDR2 YFSETQ. The CDR3 sequence: CASSGRGGPEAFF. CDR3 DNA: TGCGCCAGCAGCGGGCGGGGGGGCCCTGAAGCTTTCTTT.